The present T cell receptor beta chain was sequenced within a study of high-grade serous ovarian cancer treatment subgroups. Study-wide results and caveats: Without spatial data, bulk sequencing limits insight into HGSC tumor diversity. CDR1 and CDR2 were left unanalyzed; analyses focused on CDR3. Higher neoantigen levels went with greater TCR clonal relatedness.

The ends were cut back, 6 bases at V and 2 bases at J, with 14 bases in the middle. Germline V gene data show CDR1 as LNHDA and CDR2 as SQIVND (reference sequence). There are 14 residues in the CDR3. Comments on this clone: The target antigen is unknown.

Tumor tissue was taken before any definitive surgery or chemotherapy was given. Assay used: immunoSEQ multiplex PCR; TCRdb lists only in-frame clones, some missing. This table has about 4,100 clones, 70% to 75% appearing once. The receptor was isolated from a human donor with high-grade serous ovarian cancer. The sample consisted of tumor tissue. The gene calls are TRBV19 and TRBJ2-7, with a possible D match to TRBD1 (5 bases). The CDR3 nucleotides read TGTGCCAGTAGCCTGACAGTAAAGCCCTACGAGCAGTACTTC. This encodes CASSLTVKPYEQYF.